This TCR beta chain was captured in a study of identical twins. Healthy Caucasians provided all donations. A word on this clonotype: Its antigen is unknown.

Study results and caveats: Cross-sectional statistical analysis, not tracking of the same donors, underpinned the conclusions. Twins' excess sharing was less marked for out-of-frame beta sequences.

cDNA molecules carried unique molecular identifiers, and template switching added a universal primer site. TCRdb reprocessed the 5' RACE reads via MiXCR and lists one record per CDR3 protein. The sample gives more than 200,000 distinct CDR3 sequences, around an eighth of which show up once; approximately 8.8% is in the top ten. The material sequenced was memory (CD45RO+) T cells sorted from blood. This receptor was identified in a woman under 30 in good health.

In DNA, the CDR3 is TGCAGCCCCAATGGAGGTAGCACTGAAGCTTTCTTT. Translated: CSPNGGSTEAFF. The chain combines TRBV20-1 with TRBJ1-1; unclear D gene. Germline lookup yields CDR1 DFQATT and CDR2 SNEGSKA (reference sequence). The CDR3 consists of 12 residues.